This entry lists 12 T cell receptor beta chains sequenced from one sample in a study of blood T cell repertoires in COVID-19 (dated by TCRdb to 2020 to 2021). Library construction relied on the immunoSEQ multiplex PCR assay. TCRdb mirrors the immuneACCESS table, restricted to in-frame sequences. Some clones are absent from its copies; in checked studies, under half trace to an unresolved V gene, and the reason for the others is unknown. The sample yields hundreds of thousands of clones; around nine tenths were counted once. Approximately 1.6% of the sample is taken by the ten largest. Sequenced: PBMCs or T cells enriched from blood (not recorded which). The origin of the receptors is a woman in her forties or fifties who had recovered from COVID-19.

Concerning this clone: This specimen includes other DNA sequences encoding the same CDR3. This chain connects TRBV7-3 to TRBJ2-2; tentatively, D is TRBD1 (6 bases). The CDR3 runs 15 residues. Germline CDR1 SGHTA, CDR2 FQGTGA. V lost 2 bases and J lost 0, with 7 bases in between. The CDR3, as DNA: TGTGCCAGCAGCTTACAGGGGACGAACACCGGGGAGCTGTTTTTT. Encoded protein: CASSLQGTNTGELFF.

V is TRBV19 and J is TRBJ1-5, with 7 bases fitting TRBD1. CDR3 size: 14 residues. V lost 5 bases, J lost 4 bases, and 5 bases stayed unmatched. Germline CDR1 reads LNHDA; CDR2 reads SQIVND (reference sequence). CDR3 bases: TGTGCCAGTAGTCCGGGACAGACTAATCAGCCCCAGCATTTT. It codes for CASSPGQTNQPQHF.

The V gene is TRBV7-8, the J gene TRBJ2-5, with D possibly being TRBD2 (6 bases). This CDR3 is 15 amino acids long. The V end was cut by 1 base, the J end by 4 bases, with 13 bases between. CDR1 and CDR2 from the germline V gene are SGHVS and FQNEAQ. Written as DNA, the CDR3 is TGTGCCAGCAGCTTAGTGGGGCGGGGAAGAGAGACCCAGTACTTC. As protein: CASSLVGRGRETQYF.

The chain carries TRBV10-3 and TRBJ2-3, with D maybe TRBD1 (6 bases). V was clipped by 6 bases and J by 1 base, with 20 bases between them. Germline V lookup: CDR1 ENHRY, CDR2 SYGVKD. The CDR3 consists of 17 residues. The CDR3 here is CAIRRTAKQTRTDTQYF. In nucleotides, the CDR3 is TGTGCCATCAGGCGGACAGCAAAGCAAACACGCACAGATACGCAGTATTTT.

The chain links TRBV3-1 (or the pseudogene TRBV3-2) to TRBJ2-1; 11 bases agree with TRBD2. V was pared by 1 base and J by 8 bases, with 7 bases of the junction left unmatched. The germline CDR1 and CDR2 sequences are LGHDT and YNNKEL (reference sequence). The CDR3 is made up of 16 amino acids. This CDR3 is CASSQGAVSGGDEQFF. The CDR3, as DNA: TGTGCCAGCAGCCAAGGAGCGGTTAGCGGGGGGGATGAGCAGTTCTTC.

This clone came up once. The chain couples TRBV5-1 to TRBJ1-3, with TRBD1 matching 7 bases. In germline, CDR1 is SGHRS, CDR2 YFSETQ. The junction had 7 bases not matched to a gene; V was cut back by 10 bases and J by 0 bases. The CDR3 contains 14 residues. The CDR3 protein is CACRQGTSGNTIYF. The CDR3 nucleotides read TGCGCCTGCCGACAGGGAACCTCTGGAAACACCATATATTTT.

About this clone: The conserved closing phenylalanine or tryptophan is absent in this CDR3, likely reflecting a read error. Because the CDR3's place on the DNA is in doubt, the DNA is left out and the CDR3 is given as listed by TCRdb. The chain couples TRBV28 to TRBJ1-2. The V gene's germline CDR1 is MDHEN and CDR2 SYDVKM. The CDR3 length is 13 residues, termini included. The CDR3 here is CASTSTAGPLYVL.

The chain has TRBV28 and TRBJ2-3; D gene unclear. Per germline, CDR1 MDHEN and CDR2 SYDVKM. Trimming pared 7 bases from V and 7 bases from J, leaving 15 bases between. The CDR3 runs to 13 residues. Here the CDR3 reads CASTSGRQYTQYF. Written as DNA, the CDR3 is TGTGCCAGCACTTCCGGCAGACAATATACGCAGTATTTT.

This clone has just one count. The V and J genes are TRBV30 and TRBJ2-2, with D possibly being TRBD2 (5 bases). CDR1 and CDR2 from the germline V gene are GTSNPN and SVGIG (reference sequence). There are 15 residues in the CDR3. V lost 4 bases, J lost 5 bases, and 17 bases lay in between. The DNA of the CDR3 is TGTGCCTGGATGCTCGGCGGGTCATCAACCGGGGAGCTGTTTTTT. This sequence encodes CAWMLGGSSTGELFF.

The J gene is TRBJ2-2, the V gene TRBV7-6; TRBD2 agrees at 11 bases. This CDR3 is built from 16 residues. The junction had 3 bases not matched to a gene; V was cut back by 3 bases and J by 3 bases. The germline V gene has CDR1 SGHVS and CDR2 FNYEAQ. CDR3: CASSFLAGGYTGELFF. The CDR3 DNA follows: TGTGCCAGCAGCTTTCTAGCGGGAGGCTACACCGGGGAGCTGTTTTTT.

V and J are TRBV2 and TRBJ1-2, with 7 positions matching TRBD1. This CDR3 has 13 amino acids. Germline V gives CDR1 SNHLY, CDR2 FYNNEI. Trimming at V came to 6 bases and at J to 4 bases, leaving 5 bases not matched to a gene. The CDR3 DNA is TGTGCCAGCAGCGTGGGGACAGTCTATGGCTACACCTTC. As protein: CASSVGTVYGYTF.

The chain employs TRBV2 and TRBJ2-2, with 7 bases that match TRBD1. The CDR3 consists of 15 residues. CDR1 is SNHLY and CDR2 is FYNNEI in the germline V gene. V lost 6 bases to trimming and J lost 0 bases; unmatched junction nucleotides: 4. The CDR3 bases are TGTGCCAGCAGGCCCGGGACAGCGAACACCGGGGAGCTGTTTTTT. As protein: CASRPGTANTGELFF.